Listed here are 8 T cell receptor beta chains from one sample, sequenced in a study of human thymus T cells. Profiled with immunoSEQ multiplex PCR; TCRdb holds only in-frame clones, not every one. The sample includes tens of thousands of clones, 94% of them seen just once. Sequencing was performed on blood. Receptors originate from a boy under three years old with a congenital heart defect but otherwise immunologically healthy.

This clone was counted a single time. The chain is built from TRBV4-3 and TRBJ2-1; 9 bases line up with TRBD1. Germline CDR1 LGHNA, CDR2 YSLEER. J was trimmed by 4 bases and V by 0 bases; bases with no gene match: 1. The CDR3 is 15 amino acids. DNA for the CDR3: TGCGCCAGCAGCCAAGATGGGACAGGGTACAATGAGCAGTTCTTC. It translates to CASSQDGTGYNEQFF.

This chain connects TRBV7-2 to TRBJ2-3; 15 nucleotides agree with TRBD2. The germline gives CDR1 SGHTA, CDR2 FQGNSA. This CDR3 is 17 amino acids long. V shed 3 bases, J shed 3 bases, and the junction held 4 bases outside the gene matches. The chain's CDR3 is CASSFRTSGGVTDTQYF. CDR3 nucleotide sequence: TGTGCCAGCAGCTTCCGGACTAGCGGGGGGGTAACAGATACGCAGTATTTT.

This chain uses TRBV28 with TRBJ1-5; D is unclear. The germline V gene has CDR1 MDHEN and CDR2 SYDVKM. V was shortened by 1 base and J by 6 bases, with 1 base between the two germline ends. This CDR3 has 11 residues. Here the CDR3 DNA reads TGTGCCAGCAGTTTATCTCAGCCCCAGCATTTT. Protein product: CASSLSQPQHF.

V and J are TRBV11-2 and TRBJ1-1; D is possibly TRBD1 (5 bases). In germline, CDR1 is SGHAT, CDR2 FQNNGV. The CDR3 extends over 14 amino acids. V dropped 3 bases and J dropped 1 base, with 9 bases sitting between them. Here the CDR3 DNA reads TGTGCCAGCAGCTTCAGGGTAGGGAACACTGAAGCTTTCTTT. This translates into CASSFRVGNTEAFF.

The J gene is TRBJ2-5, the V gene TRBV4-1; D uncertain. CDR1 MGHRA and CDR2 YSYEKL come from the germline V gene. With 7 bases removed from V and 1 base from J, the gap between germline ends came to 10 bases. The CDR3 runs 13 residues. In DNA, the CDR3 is TGCGCCAGCACCCAGCAACTCCAAGAGACCCAGTACTTC. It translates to CASTQQLQETQYF.

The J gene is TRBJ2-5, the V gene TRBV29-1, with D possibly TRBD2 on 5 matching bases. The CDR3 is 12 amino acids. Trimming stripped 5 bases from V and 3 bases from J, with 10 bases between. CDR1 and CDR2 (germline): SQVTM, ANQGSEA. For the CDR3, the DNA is TGCAGCGTTTGCGAGGGAGAAGAGACCCAGTACTTC. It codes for CSVCEGEETQYF. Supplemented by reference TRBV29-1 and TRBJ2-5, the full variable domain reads SAVISQKPSRDICQRGTSLTIQCQVDSQVTMMFWYRQQPGQSLTLIATANQGSEATYESGFVIDKFPISRPNLTFSTLTVSNMSPEDSSIYLCSVCEGEETQYFGPGTRLLVL.

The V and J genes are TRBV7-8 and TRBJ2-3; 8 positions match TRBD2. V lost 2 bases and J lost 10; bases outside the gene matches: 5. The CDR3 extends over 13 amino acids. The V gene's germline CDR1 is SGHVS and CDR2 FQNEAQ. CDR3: CASSLPGGGAQYF. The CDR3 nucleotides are TGTGCCAGCAGCTTACCGGGGGGGGGTGCGCAGTATTTT.

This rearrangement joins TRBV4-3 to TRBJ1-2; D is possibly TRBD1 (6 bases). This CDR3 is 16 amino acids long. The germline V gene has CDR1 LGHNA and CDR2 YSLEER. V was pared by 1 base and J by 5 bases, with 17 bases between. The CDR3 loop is CASSQGRAGQGYGYTF. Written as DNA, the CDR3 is TGCGCCAGCAGCCAAGGAAGGGCAGGCCAGGGGTATGGCTACACCTTC.